The rows below give T cell receptor beta chains drawn from one sample of a study of tumor-infiltrating lymphocytes in primary liver carcinoma. TCRdb reprocessed the multiplex PCR reads via MiXCR and lists one record per CDR3 protein. Among about 330,000 distinct CDR3 sequences listed, about 65% were seen once. The sequenced sample consisted of peripheral blood. Every receptor here comes from a man aged 35-49 years with primary liver carcinoma and hepatitis B virus infection. Both conserved end residues are part of each CDR3. A D gene is named only where the DNA matches it firmly. Some rows mark clone size as missing; the rest say once, few, many or name a class of expanded clone.

.,TRBJ2-1,TRBV11-2,once,TGTGCCAGCAGCAACGACGGATACAATGAGCAGTTCTTC,CASSNDGYNEQFF
.,TRBJ2-2,TRBV29-1,many,TGCAGCGTTGGGTTTGTCTCCGGGGAGCTGTTTTTT,CSVGFVSGELFF
.,TRBJ1-3,TRBV6-5,once,TGTGCCAGGAGTTACTCCGCCCCGAGCTCTGGAAACACGATATATTTT,CARSYSAPSSGNTIYF
TRBD2,TRBJ2-5,TRBV6-1,many,TGTGCCAGCAGTGAAGCGCTACTAGCGGGACAAGAGACCCAGTACTTC,CASSEALLAGQETQYF
.,TRBJ2-1,TRBV5-1,.,TGCGCCAGCAACCCAACTAGATCCCTTAGATACGCCTGCAATGAGCAGTTCTTC,CASNPTRSLRYACNEQFF
TRBD1,TRBJ1-1,TRBV7-8,.,TGTGCCAGCAGCACCCTACAGGGGACCATGAACACTGAAGCTTTCTTT,CASSTLQGTMNTEAFF
.,TRBJ1-2,TRBV10-2,.,TGCGCCAGCAGTGAGAGGACGGTAATGAACTATGGCTACACCTTC,CASSERTVMNYGYTF
TRBD2,TRBJ2-7,TRBV11-1,.,TGTGCCAGCAGGCTCAGGACTAGCGGCTACGAGCAGTACTTC,CASRLRTSGYEQYF
.,TRBJ2-1,TRBV11-3,.,TGTGCCAGCAGCTTAGAAGAGGAGGCCCAGTTCTTC,CASSLEEEAQFF
TRBD2,TRBJ2-1,TRBV6-5,many,TGTGCCAGCAGTTACTTCTTTAATCCGGGACTAGTAGACACTGAGCAGTTCTTC,CASSYFFNPGLVDTEQFF
TRBD1,TRBJ2-3,TRBV4-3,once,TGCACCAGCAGCCTGGCCGGGACAGACATAGATACGCAGTATTTT,CTSSLAGTDIDTQYF
.,TRBJ2-3,TRBV10-3,.,TGTGCCATGAGTGAGACCCCACTAACGGGTGATGCAGATACGCAGTATTTT,CAMSETPLTGDADTQYF
TRBD1,TRBJ2-2,TRBV6-1,many,TGTGCCAGCAGAACCTACAGGGGATCCGGGGAGCTGTTTTTT,CASRTYRGSGELFF
.,TRBJ1-4,TRBV6-2/TRBV6-3,.,TGTGCCAGCAGTACGCGACATAAGGGGAATGAAAAACTGTTTTTT,CASSTRHKGNEKLFF
.,TRBJ2-7,TRBV29-1,.,TGCAGAGTAGGGCCTAGCGTCAACGAGCAGTACTTC,CRVGPSVNEQYF
.,TRBJ2-4,TRBV28,few,TGTGCCAGCAGTCCCCCCCTCGGCGGAGCCAAAAACATTCAGTACTTC,CASSPPLGGAKNIQYF
TRBD2,TRBJ2-1,TRBV10-3,many,TGTGCCATCAGTGAACTAGCGGGAGGGGAGCAGTTCTTC,CAISELAGGEQFF
TRBD2,TRBJ2-2,TRBV28,.,TGTGCCAGCAGTCCGGGACTAGCGGGAGTCGTTCGGCTGTTTTTT,CASSPGLAGVVRLFF
.,TRBJ2-1,TRBV10-3,few,TGTGCCACGTTAGAGGACGAAGAGCAGTTCTTC,CATLEDEEQFF
TRBD1,TRBJ2-2,TRBV5-5,.,TGTGCATGCAGTTGGGCAGGACAGGGTGGCACCGGGGAGCTGTTTTTT,CACSWAGQGGTGELFF
.,TRBJ2-7,TRBV5-4,.,TGTGCCAGCAGCCGCCCTGACAGCTACGAGCAGTACTTC,CASSRPDSYEQYF
.,TRBJ2-7,TRBV4-3,once,TGCGCCAGCAGCCAAGGCGGAGTTAGCGGAGCCCACGAGCAGTACTTC,CASSQGGVSGAHEQYF
TRBD1,TRBJ2-5,TRBV11-2,.,TGTGCCATCAGCTTAGGGGACAGGTTGTACCAAGAGACCCATTACTTC,CAISLGDRLYQETHYF
.,TRBJ1-1,TRBV11-2,.,TGTGCCAGCAGCCGTGGTGTCGAGGATGAAGCTATCTTT,CASSRGVEDEAIF
TRBD1,TRBJ1-4,TRBV5-1,.,TGCGCCAGCAGCATGACAGGGGCCGCTAATGAAAAACTGTTTTTT,CASSMTGAANEKLFF
TRBD1,TRBJ2-1,TRBV11-2,.,TGTGCCAGCAGCGCAAAGGGGACAGGGAACTACAATGTGCAGTTCTTC,CASSAKGTGNYNVQFF
.,TRBJ1-5,TRBV28,few,TGTGCCAGCAGTTACGAGAGGGTCAATCAGCCCCAGCATTTT,CASSYERVNQPQHF
.,TRBJ1-1,TRBV19,.,TGTGCCAGTGGATGGGGAACTGAAGCTTTCTTT,CASGWGTEAFF
.,TRBJ1-2,TRBV5-5,.,TGTGCCAGTAATACTCAGGTGGACCTTAACTATGGCTACACCTTC,CASNTQVDLNYGYTF
.,TRBJ2-5,TRBV5-5,many,TGTGCCAGCAGCTTGAGAGGATCCCTCCAAGAGACCCAGTACTTC,CASSLRGSLQETQYF
TRBD1,TRBJ2-3,TRBV13,.,TGTACCAGCGCACAGGGGTCCATGAATACGCAGTATTTT,CTSAQGSMNTQYF
.,TRBJ2-1,TRBV11-3,.,TGTACCAGCAGCCCAAGCTGGCAAGCAGACAATGAGCAGTTCTTC,CTSSPSWQADNEQFF
.,TRBJ2-1,TRBV6-2/TRBV6-3,.,TGTGCCAGCACAAAGGGGGGAAATGAGCGGTTCTTC,CASTKGGNERFF
.,TRBJ2-7,TRBV5-1,.,TGCGCCAGCAGCTTGACGTACAAAACCTACGAGCAGTACTTC,CASSLTYKTYEQYF
TRBD2,TRBJ2-1,TRBV6-2/TRBV6-3,.,TGTGGCAGGTTCTCCTGGACTAGCGGGAACAATGAGCAGTTCTTC,CGRFSWTSGNNEQFF
.,TRBJ2-7,TRBV11-2,.,TGTGCCAGCAGCTTAGATCCAGGTGGGATCAGCTACGAGCATCACTTT,CASSLDPGGISYEHHF